The entry that follows covers one TCR beta chain sequence. The record originates from a study of blood T cell repertoires in COVID-19. Study in general: Sample material is recorded as cDNA or gDNA derived from T cells, B-cell-depleted T cells, or PBMCs.

Seattle patients were enrolled during active infection and followed longitudinally. The CDR3 is 15 residues long. CDR1 and CDR2 from the germline V gene are SGDLS and YYNGEE. J gave up 9 bases and V 4 bases, and 8 bases lay outside the gene matches. In the source study's methods: Nucleated cell number was recorded as an estimate derived from reference gene primer amplification. Profiled with immunoSEQ multiplex PCR; TCRdb holds only in-frame clones, not every one. V, J and clone size are those of that table, while D and trimming were read from the DNA. The sample shows about 250,000 clones, around 88% of them seen only once.

V and J are TRBV9 and TRBJ1-6; 9 positions match TRBD1. Sequenced sample: peripheral blood. This TCR was sampled from a woman aged 30 to 39 with COVID-19, enrolled during active disease. The CDR3 loop reads CASSPTGQGLSPLHF. CDR3 sequence (DNA): TGTGCCAGCAGCCCGACGGGACAGGGTCTTTCACCCCTCCACTTT.